The 9 T cell receptor beta chains reported below all come from one sample, sequenced in a study of early T cells in non-severe SARS-CoV-2 infection. TCRdb re-called the 5' RACE reads through MiXCR, storing one row per CDR3 protein. The table records about 64,000 distinct CDR3 sequences, around 4.7% of them present only once. The source material was whole blood. These receptors were collected from an adult who was a healthcare worker with PCR-confirmed SARS-CoV-2 infection or an uninfected control (not recorded which).

This rearrangement joins TRBV7-2 to TRBJ2-7, with 8 bases fitting TRBD2. CDR3 length: 14 amino acids. Germline lookup yields CDR1 SGHTA and CDR2 FQGNSA. The V segment lost 3 bases and the J segment 3 bases; nucleotides outside the gene matches: 4. The CDR3 bases are TGTGCCAGCAGCTTTGCGGGAGGTAGCTACGAGCAGTACTTC. Translated: CASSFAGGSYEQYF.

This clonotype was recorded at least ten times. The J gene is TRBJ2-3, the V gene TRBV7-9; 10 bases match TRBD1. V lost 1 base, J lost 5 bases, and 3 bases stayed unmatched. CDR3 length equals 15 residues. In germline, CDR1 is SEHNR, CDR2 FQNEAQ (reference sequence). The CDR3 spells CASSLGGQGQDTQYF. CDR3 sequence (DNA): TGTGCCAGCAGCTTAGGGGGACAGGGGCAAGATACGCAGTATTTT.

Many counts were recorded for this clonotype. V and J are TRBV5-1 and TRBJ2-1, with unresolved D. The CDR3 totals 14 residues. Trimming pared 0 bases from V and 4 bases from J, leaving 8 bases between. CDR1 and CDR2 (germline): SGHRS, YFSETQ. CDR3 amino acids: CASSLVTTYNEQFF. The CDR3 DNA is TGCGCCAGCAGCTTGGTTACCACTTACAATGAGCAGTTCTTC.

This clonotype has ten or more counts. This rearrangement joins TRBV7-9 to TRBJ2-1, with D perhaps given as TRBD1 or TRBD2 (5 bases each). This CDR3 contains 14 residues. The V end was cut by 10 bases, the J end by 3 bases, with 16 bases between. Germline V CDR1 and CDR2: SEHNR, FQNEAQ (reference sequence). CDR3: CATRIGGIYNEQFF. In nucleotides, the CDR3 is TGTGCCACCAGGATTGGGGGAATCTACAATGAGCAGTTCTTC.

This chain links TRBV4-3 with TRBJ2-5; 8 nucleotides agree with TRBD2. The CDR3 is 15 amino acids. The J segment lost 2 bases and the V segment lost 1 base, leaving 3 bases of the junction unmatched. Looked up from germline, CDR1 is LGHNA and CDR2 is YSLEER. CDR3 sequence: CASSQGSGRQETQYF. CDR3 coding DNA: TGCGCCAGCAGCCAAGGGAGCGGGAGACAAGAGACCCAGTACTTC.

The genes are TRBV5-4 and TRBJ2-6; no clear D. This CDR3 contains 16 residues. V dropped 4 bases and J dropped 0 bases, with 11 bases sitting between them. Germline lookup yields CDR1 SGHNT and CDR2 YYREEE (reference sequence). The CDR3 sequence is CASSRDVSSGANVLTF. CDR3 DNA sequence: TGTGCCAGCAGCCGTGACGTAAGCTCTGGGGCCAACGTCCTGACTTTC.

This clonotype has at least ten counts. The rearrangement links TRBV7-2 to TRBJ1-3; D is unresolved. CDR3 size: 14 residues. V dropped 1 base and J dropped 0 bases, with 4 bases sitting between them. Germline V gene sequence: CDR1 SGHTA, CDR2 FQGNSA. The CDR3 loop is CASSLGNSGNTIYF. The CDR3 DNA follows: TGTGCCAGCAGCTTAGGGAACTCTGGAAACACCATATATTTT.

This clonotype was seen a handful of times. The genes are TRBV3-1 and TRBJ2-5, with TRBD2 matching over 12 bases. This CDR3 region has 17 residues. Germline loops: CDR1 LGHDT, CDR2 YNNKEL (reference sequence). J gave up 5 bases and V 4 bases, and 11 bases lay outside the gene matches. CDR3 sequence (DNA): TGTGCCAGCAGCCCGTTTCCTAGCGGGAGGGCCAGGGAGACCCAGTACTTC. It codes for CASSPFPSGRARETQYF.

This clonotype showed up many times. The V call is TRBV6-6, the J call TRBJ2-3; tentative D call: TRBD1 (6 bases). Germline loops: CDR1 MNHNY, CDR2 SVGAGI (reference sequence). The CDR3 has 13 amino acids. V was clipped by 10 bases and J by 1 base, with 12 bases between them. DNA for the CDR3: TGTGCCACCCTAGAGGGGGGCACAGATACGCAGTATTTT. Amino acids: CATLEGGTDTQYF.